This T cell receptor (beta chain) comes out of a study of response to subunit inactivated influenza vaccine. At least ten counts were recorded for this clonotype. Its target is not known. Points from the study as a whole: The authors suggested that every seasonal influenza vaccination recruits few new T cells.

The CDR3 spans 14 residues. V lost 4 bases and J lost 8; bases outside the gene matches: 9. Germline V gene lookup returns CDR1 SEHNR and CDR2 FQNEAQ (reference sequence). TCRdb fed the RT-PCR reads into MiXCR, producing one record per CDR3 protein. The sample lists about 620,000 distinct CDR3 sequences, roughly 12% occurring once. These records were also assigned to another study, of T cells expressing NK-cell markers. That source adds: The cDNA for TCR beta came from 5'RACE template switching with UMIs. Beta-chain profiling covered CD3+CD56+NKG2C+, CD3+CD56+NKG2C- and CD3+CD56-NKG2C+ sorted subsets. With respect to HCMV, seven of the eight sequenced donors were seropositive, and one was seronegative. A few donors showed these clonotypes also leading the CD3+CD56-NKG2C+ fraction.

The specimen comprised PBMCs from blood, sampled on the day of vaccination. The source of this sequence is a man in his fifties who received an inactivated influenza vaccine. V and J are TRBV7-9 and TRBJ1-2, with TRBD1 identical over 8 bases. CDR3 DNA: TGTGCCAGCAGCTCCTCCGGGACAGGATACGGCTACACCTTC. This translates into CASSSSGTGYGYTF.